The T cell receptor (beta chain) described here comes from a study of OX40 agonist ivuxolimab in advanced cancers. For the study at large: Previous treatment with anti-PD-1, anti-PD-L1 or anti-CTLA-4 therapy was allowed; 30% to 50% had received some. Partial responses were observed in three patients, of whom one had hepatocellular carcinoma and two had cutaneous melanoma. Study-wide findings and caveats: Clonal expansion was seen in CD4+ and CD8+ blood T cells by week 6 at 0.1 to 3.0 mg/kg. Among the lowest peripheral clonal expansion occurred in 0.1-3.0 mg/kg partial responders.

To note about this clone: The antigen is unknown.

Here immunoSEQ multiplex PCR was the method, and the copy in TCRdb shows in-frame clones only, minus some. Here the sample spans tens of thousands of clones, nearly 90% being singletons. Trimming removed 2 bases from V and 4 bases from J, with 8 bases in between. Germline V gene lookup returns CDR1 SNHLY and CDR2 FYNNEI. This CDR3 has 13 residues. The sequence was collected from an adult with an advanced solid tumor such as melanoma, head and neck, liver or kidney cancer. This sample comprised CD4+ or CD8+ T cells sorted from blood, obtained in a trial of the OX40 agonist ivuxolimab. The chain carries TRBV2 and TRBJ2-5, with D possibly matching TRBD2 (6 bases). The CDR3, as DNA: TGTGCCAGCAGTGAATTGGAGGGAGAGACCCAGTACTTC. This codes for CASSELEGETQYF.